A single sample is the source of the 17 T cell receptor beta chains below, sequenced in a study of vaccination effects on CD4 cells after COVID-19 (dated by TCRdb to 2021 to 2024). The protocol used for the library was the immunoSEQ multiplex PCR assay. TCRdb limited this immuneACCESS table to in-frame rearrangements with V and J called. A share of clones is missing; checked studies link under half to unresolved V genes, and the rest is unexplained. The sample contains around 35,000 clones, around 66% of them found a single time. The ten biggest clones cover 15% of the sample. The ViraFEST assay stimulated PBMC with viral peptide pools and then used TCR sequencing to identify antigen-specific CD4+ T cell clonotypes by expansion. After around 11 days of culture, CD4+ T cells were isolated with the EasySep CD4+ T cell isolation kit. Negative nucleocapsid antibody results before and after vaccination confirmed that the healthy vaccine recipients had no prior SARS-CoV-2 infection.

Which antigens these TCRs recognize remains unknown. The material was CD4+ T cells from PBMCs cultured with HCoV-OC43 spike peptides, obtained before COVID-19 vaccination. Sample cell subset or site, as interpreted from the label and publication: HCoV-OC43 spike overlapping peptide pool stimulation. The receptors come from a human donor who received a COVID-19 vaccine.

The V and J genes are TRBV27 and TRBJ2-1; 10 positions match TRBD1. J gave up 7 bases and V 5 bases, and 11 bases lay outside the gene matches. This CDR3 is built from 16 residues. The V gene's germline CDR1 is MNHEY and CDR2 SMNVEV (reference sequence). CDR3 nucleotides: TGTGCCAGCAGTACCCCTACCCGGGACAGGGGTAATGAGCAGTTCTTC. Translated, it gives CASSTPTRDRGNEQFF.

The chain links TRBV20-1 to TRBJ2-3; 9 nucleotides line up with TRBD1. CDR1 DFQATT and CDR2 SNEGSKA come from the germline V gene (reference sequence). V dropped 3 bases and J dropped 4; count of bases not matched to a gene: 11. CDR3 size: 16 residues. The CDR3 reads CSASLGGTGLPDTQYF. For the CDR3, the DNA is TGCAGTGCTAGTTTGGGTGGGACAGGGCTCCCAGATACGCAGTATTTT.

A few counts support this clone. This chain connects TRBV19 to TRBJ2-7, with TRBD2 identical over 7 bases. The germline V gene encodes CDR1 LNHDA and CDR2 SQIVND (reference sequence). V was clipped by 1 base and J by 6 bases; unmatched bases: 9. The CDR3 consists of 15 residues. The DNA of the CDR3 is TGTGCCAGTAGTATAGGCGGGAGACCTTTGCTCGAGCAGTACTTC. The encoded protein is CASSIGGRPLLEQYF.

J is TRBJ2-2 and V is TRBV3-1 (or the pseudogene TRBV3-2); D is tentatively TRBD1 or TRBD2 (5 bases each). Trimming removed 1 base at V and 6 bases at J, with 15 bases between. The CDR3 has 16 residues. Looked up from germline, CDR1 is LGHDT and CDR2 is YNNKEL (reference sequence). Here the CDR3 DNA reads TGTGCCAGCAGCCAAGTAAATCCGGGGCGAGCCGGGGAGCTGTTTTTT. Its protein product is CASSQVNPGRAGELFF.

The chain carries TRBV5-1 and TRBJ1-2; 12 bases fit TRBD1. Looked up from germline, CDR1 is SGHRS and CDR2 is YFSETQ. The CDR3 sequence is 18 residues long. The junction had 10 bases not matched to a gene; V was cut back by 0 bases and J by 4 bases. Here the CDR3 reads CASSLEWDRGRLSYGYTF. The CDR3 nucleotides are TGCGCCAGCAGCTTGGAATGGGACAGGGGGCGGCTCAGCTATGGCTACACCTTC.

The genes are TRBV6-5 and TRBJ1-2; D is perhaps TRBD1 (5 bases). With 4 bases removed from V and 0 bases from J, the gap between germline ends came to 12 bases. The V gene's germline CDR1 is MNHEY and CDR2 SVGAGI. The CDR3 has 15 amino acids. The CDR3 loop is CASSSLGQANYGYTF. The CDR3 DNA is TGTGCCAGCAGTTCCCTGGGGCAGGCTAACTATGGCTACACCTTC.

The chain is built from TRBV5-1 and TRBJ2-1; D may be TRBD2 (8 bases). The V gene's germline CDR1 is SGHRS and CDR2 YFSETQ. The CDR3 totals 13 residues. V gave up 9 bases and J gave up 4 bases, with 14 bases separating them. The CDR3 is CATGRDSYNEQFF. The CDR3, as DNA: TGCGCCACCGGGAGGGACAGTTACAATGAGCAGTTCTTC.

This rearrangement joins TRBV7-2 to TRBJ2-2; D uncertain. This CDR3 is built from 15 residues. CDR1 and CDR2 from the germline V gene are SGHTA and FQGNSA. Trimming took 4 bases from V and 4 from J, leaving 13 bases between them. The CDR3 sequence: CASSSQGVSTGELFF. CDR3 coding DNA: TGTGCCAGCAGCTCCCAAGGAGTGTCCACCGGGGAGCTGTTTTTT. Using reference TRBV7-2 and TRBJ2-2 for the parts outside the CDR3, the full variable domain is GAGVSQSPSNKVTEKGKDVELRCDPISGHTALYWYRQSLGQGLEFLIYFQGNSAPDKSGLPSDRFSAERTGGSVSTLTIQRTQQEDSAVYLCASSSQGVSTGELFFGEGSRLTVL.

V is TRBV2 and J is TRBJ1-6; no clear D gene. The V gene's germline CDR1 is SNHLY and CDR2 FYNNEI. The CDR3 runs 15 residues. V gave up 6 bases and J gave up 0 bases, with 9 bases separating them. CDR3 protein: CASRGLSSYNSPLHF. In nucleotides, the CDR3 is TGTGCCAGCAGAGGGCTCAGCTCCTATAATTCACCCCTCCACTTT.

This clone was recorded once. This chain connects TRBV3-1 (or the pseudogene TRBV3-2) to TRBJ2-3; the match to TRBD2 covers 7 bases. Trimming cost V 4 bases and J 0 bases; bases outside gene matches: 4. Germline V gene sequence: CDR1 LGHDT, CDR2 YNNKEL (reference sequence). The CDR3 has 15 residues. The CDR3 nucleotides read TGTGCCAGCAGCCCTCGGGGGGAGAGCACAGATACGCAGTATTTT. Encoded protein: CASSPRGESTDTQYF.

This clone was picked up a small number of times. The rearrangement links TRBV3-1 (or the pseudogene TRBV3-2) to TRBJ1-4; no reliable D call. V lost 0 bases, J lost 3 bases, and 11 bases lay in between. CDR1 and CDR2 from the germline V gene are LGHDT and YNNKEL (reference sequence). The CDR3 is made up of 16 amino acids. CDR3 region: CASSQDLGTANEKLFF. The CDR3 coding sequence is TGTGCCAGCAGCCAAGATCTGGGTACGGCTAATGAAAAACTGTTTTTT.

This chain uses TRBV6-5 with TRBJ1-5; tentatively, D is TRBD1 (6 bases). The CDR3 contains 15 residues. Germline assignment: CDR1 MNHEY and CDR2 SVGAGI. Trimming removed 6 bases from V and 4 bases from J, with 16 bases in between. The CDR3 DNA sequence: TGTGCCAGCAGGAATCGGGGGGCCGGGAATCAGCCCCAGCATTTT. Protein sequence: CASRNRGAGNQPQHF.

CDR3 region: CASKGRQWETQYF. CDR3 bases: TGTGCCAGCAAAGGGCGACAGTGGGAGACCCAGTACTTC. The genes are TRBV2 and TRBJ2-5; TRBD1 is a possible D gene (5 bases). From germline, CDR1 is SNHLY and CDR2 FYNNEI. The CDR3 consists of 13 residues. Trimming took off 7 bases at V and 5 bases at J, with 14 bases between the two ends.

This CDR3 reads CASSRAGVDSYEQYF. The CDR3 region has the DNA TGCGCCAGCAGCCGAGCGGGAGTTGACTCCTACGAGCAGTACTTC. The V and J genes are TRBV10-2 and TRBJ2-7; 8 bases match TRBD2. Trimming at V came to 6 bases and at J to 0 bases, leaving 7 bases not matched to a gene. CDR3 length equals 15 residues. The germline gives CDR1 WSHSY, CDR2 SAAADI.

V and J are TRBV5-1 and TRBJ1-1; a weak D match, TRBD1 (5 bases). V lost 0 bases and J lost 0, with 15 bases in between. The CDR3 has 17 amino acids. CDR1 is SGHRS, CDR2 YFSETQ, per germline. Here the CDR3 DNA reads TGCGCCAGCAGCTTGGAACGGGGGGGAAGCATGAACACTGAAGCTTTCTTT. Translating gives CASSLERGGSMNTEAFF.

The DNA for the CDR3 is TGTGCCAGCGGGGGGACAGGGGGCGCGGTCCGGGGGCTTAAAAACATTCAGTACTTC. As protein: CASGGTGGAVRGLKNIQYF. This chain uses TRBV2 with TRBJ2-4; the match to TRBD1 covers 12 bases. J lost 4 bases, V lost 8 bases, and 18 bases had no gene match. Germline-derived CDR1 and CDR2 are SNHLY and FYNNEI. The CDR3 runs to 19 residues.

The CDR3 DNA reads TGTGCCAGCAGCTTAGCGGCAGGCGGGGCCGGGGCCTACGAGCAGTACTTC. This gives the protein CASSLAAGGAGAYEQYF. The chain has TRBV7-9 and TRBJ2-7, with D tentatively TRBD2 (6 bases). V was pared by 0 bases and J by 2 bases, with 17 bases between. The germline gives CDR1 SEHNR, CDR2 FQNEAQ (reference sequence). The CDR3 runs to 17 residues. The full variable domain, with the rest looked up from reference TRBV7-9 and TRBJ2-7, is DTGVSQNPRHKITKRGQNVTFRCDPISEHNRLYWYRQTLGQGPEFLTYFQNEAQLEKSRLLSDRFSAERPKGSFSTLEIQRTEQGDSAMYLCASSLAAGGAGAYEQYFGPGTRLTVT.